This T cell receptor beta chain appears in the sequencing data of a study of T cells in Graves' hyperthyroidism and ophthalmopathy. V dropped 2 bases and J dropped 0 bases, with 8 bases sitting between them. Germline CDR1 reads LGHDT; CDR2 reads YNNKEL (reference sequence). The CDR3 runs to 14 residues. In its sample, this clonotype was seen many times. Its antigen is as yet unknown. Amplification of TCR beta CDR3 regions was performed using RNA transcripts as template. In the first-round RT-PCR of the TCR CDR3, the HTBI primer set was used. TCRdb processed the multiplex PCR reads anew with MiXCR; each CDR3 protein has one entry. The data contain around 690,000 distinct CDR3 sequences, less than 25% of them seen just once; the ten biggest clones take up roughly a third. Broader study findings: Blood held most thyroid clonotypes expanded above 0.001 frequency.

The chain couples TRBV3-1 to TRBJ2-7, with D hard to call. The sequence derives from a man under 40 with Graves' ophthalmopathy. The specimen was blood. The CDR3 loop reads CASSQMASSYEQYF. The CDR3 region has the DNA TGTGCCAGCAGCCAAATGGCATCCTCCTACGAGCAGTACTTC.